This TCR beta chain is from a study of vaccination and CD4 T cells after COVID-19. Study as a whole: Overlapping spike peptides of SARS-CoV-2, HCoV-NL63, HCoV-OC43 and HCoV-229E were used, and cells were stimulated with them. Study results and caveats: Only post-vaccination samples contained a median approximately 86% of the reactive clones in convalescent patients.

Germline CDR1 reads SNHLY; CDR2 reads FYNNEI. Trimming took off 7 bases at V and 1 base at J, with 14 bases between the two ends. This CDR3 region has 14 residues. Specified time point: late sampling 161 to 241 days after vaccination in three convalescent patients. Treatment indicated: roughly ten-day PBMC culture with coronavirus spike peptide pools or control peptides (ViraFEST assay). Once peptide pools had expanded antigen-specific T cells, ViraFEST sequenced TCRs. A remark on this clonotype: The antigen is undetermined.

With the Oncomine TCR Beta short-read assay, DNA from cultured CD4+ T cells was sequenced. TCRdb itself ran the PCR reads through MiXCR, one entry per CDR3 protein. The sample comprises 15,000 to 20,000 distinct CDR3 sequences, approximately 56% of which are singletons, and 15% to 20% rests with the top ten. This clonotype originated in a human donor who had recovered from COVID-19. This chain uses TRBV2 with TRBJ2-7; TRBD1 might be the D (6 bases). This specimen consisted of CD4+ T cells from blood, cultured in vitro, obtained about 7 months after SARS-CoV-2 vaccination. The CDR3 reads CASKLTGTSYEQYF. In DNA form, the CDR3 reads TGTGCCAGCAAGCTTACCGGGACATCCTACGAGCAGTACTTC. The full variable domain, in which reference TRBV2 and TRBJ2-7 provide the parts outside the CDR3, is EPEVTQTPSHQVTQMGQEVILRCVPISNHLYFYWYRQILGQKVEFLVSFYNNEISEKSEIFDDQFSVERPDGSNFTLKIRSTKLEDSAMYFCASKLTGTSYEQYFGPGTRLTVT.